This T cell receptor beta chain was retrieved from a study of CD8+ T cells in alopecia areata. Study background: A 6-month period off drug followed tofacitinib, which lasted 6 to 18 months. The authors scored treated patients' severity by affected scalp percentage.

cDNA serving as the sequencing template came from extracted, reverse transcribed RNA. Produced via immunoSEQ multiplex PCR; TCRdb's table is partial and in-frame only. The sample records roughly 190,000 clones, around three fifths being singletons. Treatment described: oral pan-JAK inhibitor, 5-10 mg twice daily. Turning to this clone: As yet, its antigen is unknown.

Points from the study as a whole: Affected lesional scalp, above all in alopecia totalis/universalis, was more clonal than normal scalp. Tofacitinib delivered significant drops in scalp clonality and in expanded CD8+ clones among the top 100.

J gave up 5 bases and V 2 bases, and 6 bases lay outside the gene matches. Germline values: CDR1 SGHRS, CDR2 YFSETQ. This CDR3 has 15 residues. The source of this sequence is a human donor with alopecia areata. The starting material was CD4+ T cells sorted from blood, obtained at week 24, from a patient treated with tofacitinib. This rearrangement joins TRBV5-1 to TRBJ2-1; 8 positions match TRBD2. The CDR3 protein is CASSFGSGTNNEQFF. The DNA of the CDR3 is TGCGCCAGCAGCTTTGGTAGCGGGACCAACAATGAGCAGTTCTTC.